This TCR beta chain was sequenced in a study of blood T cell repertoires in COVID-19. Overall study context: Samples of COVID-19 (acute and convalescent) were obtained from the United States, Italy and Spain. PBMCs, B-cell-depleted T cells, or T cells were the source of the cDNA or gDNA that made up the material.

Authors' analysis steps: Reference gene primers were amplified, and this amplification served to estimate nucleated cell counts. This table comes from immunoSEQ multiplex PCR, and its TCRdb copy is limited to in-frame clones, with some not included. The V and J calls and clone size were taken over from that table, and D and trimming were inferred from the DNA. The sample includes roughly 440,000 clones, 88% seen only once; the top ten take roughly 12%. The CDR3 extends over 13 amino acids. Germline-derived CDR1 and CDR2 are SGHNT and YENEEA. V shed 2 bases and J shed 6 bases, with 10 bases lying between them. Seattle-derived patients entered the study during active infection and were followed longitudinally.

Material for sequencing was peripheral blood. The clonotype comes from a woman aged 45-60 years with COVID-19, enrolled during active disease. V gene TRBV11-3 combines with J gene TRBJ1-1; TRBD1 is a possible D gene (6 bases). In DNA form, the CDR3 reads TGTGCCAGCAGCTTAAACAGGGCCTCTGAAGCTTTCTTT. It yields the protein CASSLNRASEAFF.